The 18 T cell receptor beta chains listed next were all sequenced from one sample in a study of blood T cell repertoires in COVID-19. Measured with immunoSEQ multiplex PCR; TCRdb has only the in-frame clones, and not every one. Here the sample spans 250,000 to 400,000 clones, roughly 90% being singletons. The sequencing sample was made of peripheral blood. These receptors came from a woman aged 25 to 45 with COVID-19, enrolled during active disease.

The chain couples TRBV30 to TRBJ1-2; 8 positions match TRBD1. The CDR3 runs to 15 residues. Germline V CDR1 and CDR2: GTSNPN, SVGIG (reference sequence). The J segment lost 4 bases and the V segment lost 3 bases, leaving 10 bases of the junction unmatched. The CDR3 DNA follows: TGTGCCTGGAGCCCTCCTGGACAGGGACTCTATGGCTACACCTTC. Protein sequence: CAWSPPGQGLYGYTF.

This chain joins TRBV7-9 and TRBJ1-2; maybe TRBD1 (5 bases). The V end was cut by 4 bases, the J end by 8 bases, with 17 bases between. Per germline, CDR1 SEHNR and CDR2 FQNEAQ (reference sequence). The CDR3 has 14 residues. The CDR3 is CASSWWQGSGGYTF. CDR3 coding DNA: TGTGCCAGCAGCTGGTGGCAGGGATCGGGCGGCTACACCTTC.

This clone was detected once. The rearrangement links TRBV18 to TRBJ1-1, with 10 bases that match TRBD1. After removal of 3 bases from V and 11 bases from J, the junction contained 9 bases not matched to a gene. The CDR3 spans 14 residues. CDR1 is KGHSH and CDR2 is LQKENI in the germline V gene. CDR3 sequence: CASSPTRTGGGAFF. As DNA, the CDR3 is TGTGCCAGCTCACCGACCCGGACAGGGGGTGGGGCTTTCTTT.

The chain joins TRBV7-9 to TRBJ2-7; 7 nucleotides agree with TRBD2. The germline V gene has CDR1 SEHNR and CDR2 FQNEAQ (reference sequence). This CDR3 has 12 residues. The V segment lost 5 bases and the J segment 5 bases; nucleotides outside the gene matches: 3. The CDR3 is CASSPAGDEQYF. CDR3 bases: TGTGCCAGCAGCCCCGCGGGGGACGAGCAGTACTTC.

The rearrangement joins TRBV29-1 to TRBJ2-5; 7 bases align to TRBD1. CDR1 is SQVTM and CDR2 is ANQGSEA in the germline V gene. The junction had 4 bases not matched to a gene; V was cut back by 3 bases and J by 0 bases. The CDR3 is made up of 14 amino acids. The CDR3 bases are TGCAGCGTTGAGGGGACAGTGTACCAAGAGACCCAGTACTTC. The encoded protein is CSVEGTVYQETQYF.

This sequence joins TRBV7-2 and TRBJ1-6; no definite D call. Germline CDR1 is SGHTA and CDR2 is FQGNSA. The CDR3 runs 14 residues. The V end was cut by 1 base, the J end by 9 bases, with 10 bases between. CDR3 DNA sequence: TGTGCCAGCAGCTTAGTGCCAGAGGGTTCACCCCTCCACTTT. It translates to CASSLVPEGSPLHF.

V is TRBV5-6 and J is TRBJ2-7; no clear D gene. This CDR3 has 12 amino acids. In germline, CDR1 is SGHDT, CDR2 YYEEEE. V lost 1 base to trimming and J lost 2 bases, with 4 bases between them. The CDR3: CASSLPAYEQYF. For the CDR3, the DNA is TGTGCCAGCAGCTTGCCAGCCTACGAGCAGTACTTC.

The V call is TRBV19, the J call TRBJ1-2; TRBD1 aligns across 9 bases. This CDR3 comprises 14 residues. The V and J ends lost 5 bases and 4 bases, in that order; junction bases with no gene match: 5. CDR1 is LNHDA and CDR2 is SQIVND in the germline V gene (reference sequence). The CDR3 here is CASSLDRGGYGYTF. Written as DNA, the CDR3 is TGTGCCAGTAGTCTGGACAGGGGAGGCTATGGCTACACCTTC.

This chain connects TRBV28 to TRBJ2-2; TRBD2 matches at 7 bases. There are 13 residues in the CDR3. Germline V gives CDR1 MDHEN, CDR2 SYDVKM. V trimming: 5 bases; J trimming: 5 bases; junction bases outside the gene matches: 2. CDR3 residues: CASSAGDTGELFF. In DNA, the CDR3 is TGTGCCAGCAGTGCGGGAGATACCGGGGAGCTGTTTTTT.

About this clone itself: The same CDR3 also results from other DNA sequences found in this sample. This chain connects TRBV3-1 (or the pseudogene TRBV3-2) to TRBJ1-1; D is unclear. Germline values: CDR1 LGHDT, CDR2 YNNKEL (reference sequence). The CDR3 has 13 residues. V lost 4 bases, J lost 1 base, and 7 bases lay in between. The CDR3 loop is CASSPGRNTEAFF. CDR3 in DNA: TGTGCCAGCAGCCCGGGAAGGAACACTGAAGCTTTCTTT.

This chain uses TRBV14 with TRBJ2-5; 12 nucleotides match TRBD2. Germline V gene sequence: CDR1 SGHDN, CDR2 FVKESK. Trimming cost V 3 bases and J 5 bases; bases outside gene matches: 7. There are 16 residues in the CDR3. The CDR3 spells CASSHRLAGVGETQYF. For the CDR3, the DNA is TGTGCCAGCAGCCACAGACTAGCGGGAGTTGGGGAGACCCAGTACTTC.

The CDR3 nucleotides are TGTGCCAGCAGCTTAGGGGGGACTTACTCTGGAAACACCATATATTTT. This gives the protein CASSLGGTYSGNTIYF. This chain uses TRBV13 with TRBJ1-3; D possibly corresponds to TRBD1 (5 bases). Germline V gene data show CDR1 as PRHDT and CDR2 as FYEKMQ (reference sequence). The CDR3 covers 16 residues. V gave up 0 bases and J gave up 0 bases, with 9 bases separating them.

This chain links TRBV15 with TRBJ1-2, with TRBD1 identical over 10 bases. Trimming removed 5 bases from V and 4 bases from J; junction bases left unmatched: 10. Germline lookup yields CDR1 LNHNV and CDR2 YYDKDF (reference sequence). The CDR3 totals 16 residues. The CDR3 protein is CATSQDRGTNLYGYTF. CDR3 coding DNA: TGTGCCACCAGCCAGGACAGGGGGACGAATCTCTATGGCTACACCTTC.

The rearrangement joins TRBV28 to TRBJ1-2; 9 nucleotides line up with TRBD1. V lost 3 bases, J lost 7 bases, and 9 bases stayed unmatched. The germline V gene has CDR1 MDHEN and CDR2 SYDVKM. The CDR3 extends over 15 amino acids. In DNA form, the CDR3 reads TGTGCCAGCAGTTTCGCCGGGGACAGGGCGGGTGGCTACACCTTC. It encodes CASSFAGDRAGGYTF.

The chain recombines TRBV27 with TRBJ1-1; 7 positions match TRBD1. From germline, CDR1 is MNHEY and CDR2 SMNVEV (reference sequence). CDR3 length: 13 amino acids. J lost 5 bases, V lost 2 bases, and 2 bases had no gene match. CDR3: CASSLQGDTEAFF. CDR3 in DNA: TGTGCCAGCAGTTTACAGGGGGATACTGAAGCTTTCTTT.

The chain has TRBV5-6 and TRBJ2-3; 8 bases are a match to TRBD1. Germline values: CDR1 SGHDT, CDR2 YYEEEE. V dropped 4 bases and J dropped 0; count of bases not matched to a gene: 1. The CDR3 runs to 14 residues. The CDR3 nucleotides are TGTGCCAGCAGCGACAGGGGTAGCACAGATACGCAGTATTTT. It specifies CASSDRGSTDTQYF. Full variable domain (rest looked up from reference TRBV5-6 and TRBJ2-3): DAGVTQSPTHLIKTRGQQVTLRCSPKSGHDTVSWYQQALGQGPQFIFQYYEEEERQRGNFPDRFSGHQFPNYSSELNVNALLLGDSALYLCASSDRGSTDTQYFGPGTRLTVL.

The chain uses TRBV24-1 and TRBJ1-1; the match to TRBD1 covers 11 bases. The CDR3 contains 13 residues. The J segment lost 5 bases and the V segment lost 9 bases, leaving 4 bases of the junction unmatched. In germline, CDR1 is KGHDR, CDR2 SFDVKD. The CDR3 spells CATGGQGGTEAFF. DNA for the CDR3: TGTGCCACCGGGGGACAGGGGGGGACTGAAGCTTTCTTT.

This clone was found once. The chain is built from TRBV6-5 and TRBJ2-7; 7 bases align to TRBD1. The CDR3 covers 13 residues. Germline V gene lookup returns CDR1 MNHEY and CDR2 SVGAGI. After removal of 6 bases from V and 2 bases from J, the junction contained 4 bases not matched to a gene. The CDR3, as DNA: TGTGCCAGCAGGACGACAGGGACCTACGAGCAGTACTTC. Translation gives CASRTTGTYEQYF.